The 30 T cell receptor beta chains given below trace back to one sample, sequenced in a study of CD8 T cells in ankylosing spondylitis (dated by TCRdb to 2017 to 2019). Points the paper makes about the study in general: Blood from ankylosing spondylitis patients appeared to be characterized by a TCR beta motif made up of under 10 highly homologous amino acid variants.

No antigen has been assigned to these receptors. Library preparation employed 5' RACE. The listed sequencing device is Illumina HiSeq 2500. The raw public data were reprocessed by TCRdb itself: fastp quality trimming at Q25, MiXCR clonotype calling, in-frame beta chains only. Each entry is one CDR3 protein sequence, shown with its most common DNA and genes. The sample profile shows hundreds of thousands of distinct CDR3 sequences; about an eighth of them were found once. Jointly, the top ten make up 6.8% of the sample. Sequenced material: blood, either unsorted or a sorted T cell fraction (not recorded which). The source of these receptors is a male donor with ankylosing spondylitis.

In this sample, this clonotype turned up many times. J is TRBJ2-5 and V is TRBV10-3; D uncertain. There are 14 residues in the CDR3. The ends were cut back, 0 bases at V and 2 bases at J, with 7 bases in the middle. Germline V gene data show CDR1 as ENHRY and CDR2 as SYGVKD. CDR3 nucleotide sequence: TGTGCCATCAGTGAGTCCAGACCGCAAGAGACCCAGTACTTC. As protein: CAISESRPQETQYF.

This clonotype appeared a few times. This rearrangement joins TRBV6-2 or TRBV6-3 to TRBJ2-2, with D perhaps matching TRBD2 (6 bases). V was trimmed by 8 bases and J by 5 bases, leaving 15 bases between them. The CDR3 spans 14 residues. CDR1 is MNHEY, CDR2 SVGEGT, per germline. DNA of the CDR3: TGTGCCAGCCAGAGCGGGTCGAGTACCGGGGAGCTGTTTTTT. This gives the protein CASQSGSSTGELFF.

The V call is TRBV20-1, the J call TRBJ2-1, with 11 bases fitting TRBD2. Trimming took 6 bases from V and 8 from J; bases not matched to a gene: 9. There are 14 residues in the CDR3. The germline V gene has CDR1 DFQATT and CDR2 SNEGSKA (reference sequence). The CDR3 bases are TGCAGTGCCCCTACTAGCGGGAGTCTCGATGAGCAGTTCTTC. It yields the protein CSAPTSGSLDEQFF.

This clonotype was recorded at least ten times. V gene TRBV12-3 or TRBV12-4 combines with J gene TRBJ2-1, with D tentatively TRBD2 (5 bases). Trimming took off 3 bases at V and 4 bases at J, with 10 bases between the two ends. This CDR3 comprises 14 residues. The CDR3 sequence is CASSFVRGYNEQFF. CDR3 DNA: TGTGCCAGCAGTTTTGTGAGAGGGTACAATGAGCAGTTCTTC.

The V and J genes are TRBV7-9 and TRBJ2-1; 8 nucleotides match TRBD2. There are 15 residues in the CDR3. V trimming: 5 bases; J trimming: 6 bases; junction bases outside the gene matches: 9. Germline CDR1 is SEHNR and CDR2 is FQNEAQ (reference sequence). In DNA form, the CDR3 reads TGTGCCAGCAGCCCTGTAAGCGGGAGTGGCAATGAGCAGTTCTTC. Protein sequence: CASSPVSGSGNEQFF.

This rearrangement joins TRBV3-1 to TRBJ2-1, with TRBD2 matching over 11 bases. V trimming: 4 bases; J trimming: 4 bases; junction bases outside the gene matches: 6. CDR3 length: 16 amino acids. Germline loops: CDR1 LGHDT, CDR2 YNNKEL (reference sequence). The CDR3 DNA sequence: TGTGCCAGCAGCCCTTTAGCGGGAGGGGATTACAATGAGCAGTTCTTC. Residues: CASSPLAGGDYNEQFF.

This clonotype was seen more than once but under ten times. The V gene is TRBV7-9, the J gene TRBJ2-5; tentatively, D is TRBD1 or TRBD2 (5 bases each). The germline gives CDR1 SEHNR, CDR2 FQNEAQ (reference sequence). The CDR3 is 15 amino acids. The germline V and J ends were trimmed by 4 bases and 5 bases, with 17 bases remaining between them. The DNA of the CDR3 is TGTGCCAGCAGCTCTAGCCAGGGCCCCGGGGAGACCCAGTACTTC. Amino acids: CASSSSQGPGETQYF.

The V gene is TRBV7-2, the J gene TRBJ2-5, with D possibly TRBD2 on 5 matching bases. Per the germline V gene, CDR1 is SGHTA and CDR2 is FQGNSA. V shed 4 bases and J shed 5 bases, with 14 bases lying between them. This CDR3 has 14 residues. The CDR3 DNA follows: TGTGCCAGCAGCTCCTCCCGAGGGTTGGAGACCCAGTACTTC. It is translated as CASSSSRGLETQYF.

This clonotype was counted a few times. The chain employs TRBV5-1 and TRBJ2-3; 12 bases map to TRBD2. Germline loops: CDR1 SGHRS, CDR2 YFSETQ. This CDR3 region has 18 residues. The V gene end was trimmed by 5 bases and the J gene end by 1 base; junction bases not matched to a gene: 11. The CDR3 here is CASRTTSGSSWGTDTQYF. The DNA for the CDR3 is TGCGCCAGCAGAACGACTAGCGGGAGTAGTTGGGGCACAGATACGCAGTATTTT. The entire variable domain, with the rest obtained from reference TRBV5-1 and TRBJ2-3, is as follows: KAGVTQTPRYLIKTRGQQVTLSCSPISGHRSVSWYQQTPGQGLQFLFEYFSETQRNKGNFPGRFSGRQFSNSRSEMNVSTLELGDSALYLCASRTTSGSSWGTDTQYFGPGTRLTVL.

The rearrangement joins TRBV20-1 to TRBJ1-6; no clear D gene. The CDR3 contains 18 residues. Trimming removed 0 bases from V and 7 bases from J, with 22 bases in between. Germline-derived CDR1 and CDR2 are DFQATT and SNEGSKA (reference sequence). Written as DNA, the CDR3 is TGCAGTGCTAGAGATTCATCCCTCCGAGGTATTGAAAATTCACCCCTCCACTTT. It is translated as CSARDSSLRGIENSPLHF.

The chain uses TRBV29-1 and TRBJ1-5; TRBD1 aligns across 12 bases. Germline CDR1 reads SQVTM; CDR2 reads ANQGSEA. Trimming at V came to 6 bases and at J to 1 base, leaving 4 bases not matched to a gene. This CDR3 contains 15 residues. CDR3 amino acids: CSVGGTGGSNQPQHF. The CDR3 nucleotides are TGCAGCGTCGGGGGGACAGGGGGCAGCAATCAGCCCCAGCATTTT.

This clonotype was observed a few times. This rearrangement joins TRBV29-1 to TRBJ1-1, with D unclear. V was clipped by 6 bases and J by 4 bases, with 12 bases between them. Germline V gene lookup returns CDR1 SQVTM and CDR2 ANQGSEA. The length of the CDR3 is 12 residues. CDR3 region: CSVERRITEAFF. The CDR3, as DNA: TGCAGCGTAGAGAGAAGGATCACTGAAGCTTTCTTT.

This clonotype was seen a few times. The V and J genes are TRBV14 and TRBJ2-2; D is uncertain. Germline V gene sequence: CDR1 SGHDN, CDR2 FVKESK. V dropped 1 base and J dropped 7 bases, with 13 bases sitting between them. The CDR3 totals 15 residues. CDR3 residues: CASSQVGDKDGELFF. In nucleotides, the CDR3 is TGTGCCAGCAGCCAAGTCGGCGACAAGGACGGGGAGCTGTTTTTT.

This clonotype came up a few times. This rearrangement joins TRBV12-3 or TRBV12-4 to TRBJ1-6; 10 bases are a match to TRBD1. The ends lost 4 bases at V and 0 bases at J; junction bases unmatched: 12. The CDR3 extends over 20 amino acids. CDR3 region: CASSSTTGGLSGSYNSPLHF. The CDR3 nucleotides are TGTGCCAGCAGTTCCACGACAGGGGGCTTAAGCGGCTCCTATAATTCACCCCTCCACTTT.

In this sample, this clonotype turned up a few times. The rearrangement links TRBV4-2 to TRBJ1-4; D is ambiguous. The V end lost 4 bases, the J end lost 2 bases, and 14 bases lay between the germline ends. Germline V gene data show CDR1 as LGHNA and CDR2 as YNFKEQ. The CDR3 is 16 amino acids. This chain's CDR3 is CASSLNLGSTNEKLFF. The CDR3 DNA is TGTGCCAGCAGCCTCAACCTGGGGTCCACTAATGAAAAACTGTTTTTT.

The chain couples TRBV20-1 to TRBJ2-1; TRBD2 is a possible D gene (6 bases). The germline gives CDR1 DFQATT, CDR2 SNEGSKA (reference sequence). This CDR3 is 13 amino acids long. Trimming took 5 bases from V and 7 from J, leaving 15 bases between them. Here the CDR3 DNA reads TGCAGTGCTCAAGGAGGGTATGTAAATGAGCAGTTCTTC. Translation gives CSAQGGYVNEQFF.

This sequence joins TRBV27 and TRBJ2-1, with unresolved D. Deletions cut 2 bases from V and 9 bases from J, with 11 bases between. This CDR3 region has 13 residues. Germline values: CDR1 MNHEY, CDR2 SMNVEV (reference sequence). CDR3 amino acids: CASSLSFSGEQFF. The DNA of the CDR3 is TGTGCCAGCAGTTTAAGCTTCAGTGGTGAGCAGTTCTTC.

This clonotype was seen a few times. This chain uses TRBV7-9 with TRBJ1-1; D is unclear. The CDR3 extends over 13 amino acids. Germline-derived CDR1 and CDR2 are SEHNR and FQNEAQ (reference sequence). The V and J ends lost 2 bases and 1 base respectively, with 5 bases between them. CDR3 sequence (DNA): TGTGCCAGCAGCTTACGGGCGAACACTGAAGCTTTCTTT. Translation: CASSLRANTEAFF.

This chain joins TRBV20-1 and TRBJ1-5; 7 bases are a match to TRBD1. The CDR3 has 16 residues. Germline-derived CDR1 and CDR2 are DFQATT and SNEGSKA (reference sequence). Germline trimming cut 3 bases from V and 6 bases from J; bases unmatched to any gene: 14. DNA of the CDR3: TGCAGTGCTAGTCCTTTGGAGGGGGCGGTATCTCAGCCCCAGCATTTT. It is translated as CSASPLEGAVSQPQHF.

The gene calls are TRBV14 and TRBJ2-7; no firm D call. Trimming shortened V by 0 bases and J by 6 bases, and 9 bases separated the two germline ends. CDR3 length: 13 amino acids. Germline V gives CDR1 SGHDN, CDR2 FVKESK. The CDR3 sequence is CASSQDLGFEQYV. The CDR3 DNA reads TGTGCCAGCAGCCAAGATCTGGGTTTCGAGCAGTACGTC.

This clonotype has just a few counts. This chain uses TRBV5-4 with TRBJ2-1, with 9 bases that match TRBD2. J lost 5 bases, V lost 7 bases, and 7 bases had no gene match. The CDR3 is 14 residues long. Germline-derived CDR1 and CDR2 are SGHNT and YYREEE (reference sequence). CDR3 nucleotide sequence: TGTGCCAGCGGCCCTAGCGGGGTTAACAATGAGCAGTTCTTC. Protein product: CASGPSGVNNEQFF.

This clonotype was detected only a few times. The chain is built from TRBV20-1 and TRBJ2-1; no clear D. Trimming stripped 3 bases from V and 7 bases from J, with 4 bases between. The germline gives CDR1 DFQATT, CDR2 SNEGSKA (reference sequence). There are 10 residues in the CDR3. The CDR3, as DNA: TGCAGTGCTAGCGAAAATGAGCAGTTCTTC. The encoded protein is CSASENEQFF.

Many counts were recorded for this clonotype. The V call is TRBV11-2, the J call TRBJ2-2; no firm D call. This CDR3 has 14 amino acids. Germline CDR1 is SGHAT and CDR2 is FQNNGV. Trimming removed 5 bases from V and 2 bases from J, with 9 bases in between. CDR3 region: CASSNQPNTGELFF. The CDR3, as DNA: TGTGCCAGCAGCAACCAGCCTAACACCGGGGAGCTGTTTTTT.

This clonotype was detected many times. The V call is TRBV7-9, the J call TRBJ2-1; 13 bases are shared with TRBD2. This CDR3 region has 17 residues. V was pared by 1 base and J by 8 bases, with 8 bases of the junction left unmatched. Germline assignment: CDR1 SEHNR and CDR2 FQNEAQ (reference sequence). The CDR3 loop is CASSLGRTSGSRYEQFF. The CDR3 DNA reads TGTGCCAGCAGCTTAGGGAGGACTAGCGGGAGTCGGTATGAGCAGTTCTTC.

The CDR3 sequence is CASSRTSSGELFF. The DNA of the CDR3 is TGCGCCAGCAGCAGGACTAGCTCCGGGGAGCTGTTTTTT. The genes are TRBV10-2 and TRBJ2-2; 8 bases fit TRBD2. CDR1 is WSHSY, CDR2 SAAADI, per germline. The CDR3 consists of 13 residues. The trim removed 6 bases at V and 6 bases at J, leaving 3 bases unmatched.

This clonotype came up a few times. V gene TRBV12-3 or TRBV12-4 combines with J gene TRBJ2-2; D not certain. The CDR3 runs 12 residues. Trimming removed 10 bases at V and 5 bases at J, with 11 bases between. CDR3 residues: CATIVWTGELFF. CDR3 nucleotide sequence: TGTGCCACTATAGTTTGGACCGGGGAGCTGTTTTTT.

The gene calls are TRBV12-3 or TRBV12-4 and TRBJ1-1; no reliable D call. This CDR3 contains 14 residues. V was clipped by 7 bases and J by 3 bases, with 15 bases between them. CDR3 bases: TGTGCCAGCACCAAAGGGTATGGGGACACTGAAGCTTTCTTT. Amino acid sequence: CASTKGYGDTEAFF.

The chain recombines TRBV11-2 with TRBJ1-1, with D perhaps matching TRBD1 (5 bases). This CDR3 contains 16 residues. Between the trimmed V and J ends, which lost 4 bases and 0 bases, there was a span of 15 bases. From germline, CDR1 is SGHAT and CDR2 FQNNGV. The CDR3 reads CASSSLGRGMNTEAFF. CDR3 DNA: TGTGCCAGCAGCTCCCTTGGAAGGGGAATGAACACTGAAGCTTTCTTT.

CDR3 in amino acids: CASSHRYNEQFF. CDR3 bases: TGTGCCAGCAGCCACCGCTACAATGAGCAGTTCTTC. This rearrangement joins TRBV3-1 to TRBJ2-1; D unresolved. The V and J ends lost 3 bases and 3 bases respectively, with 3 bases between them. CDR1 and CDR2 from the germline V gene are LGHDT and YNNKEL (reference sequence). The CDR3 sequence is 12 residues long.

Only a few counts were recorded for this clonotype. The chain uses TRBV5-1 and TRBJ2-1; 7 bases map to TRBD2. CDR3 length: 15 amino acids. Trimming at V came to 0 bases and at J to 4 bases, leaving 4 bases not matched to a gene. CDR1 SGHRS and CDR2 YFSETQ come from the germline V gene. CDR3 sequence (DNA): TGCGCCAGCAGCTTGGAAGGTAGCGGGTACAATGAGCAGTTCTTC. It specifies CASSLEGSGYNEQFF.